This T cell receptor beta chain was identified in a study of Ad26.COV2.S vaccination and SARS-CoV-2 variants. CDR1 and CDR2 from the germline V gene are MNHEY and SVGEGT. V was trimmed by 6 bases and J by 3 bases, leaving 12 bases between them. The CDR3 sequence is 13 residues long. Specified treatment: around 19 received Ad26.COV2.S at low or high dose, single or two shots; 5 received placebo; per-sample allocation not given. All samples were drawn on day 63, counting from the first vaccine or placebo injection. The data were produced by immunoSEQ multiplex PCR, yet TCRdb's version contains in-frame clones alone and is incomplete. The sample includes about 350,000 clones, more than 75% of them seen just once.

Material: peripheral blood, obtained in a trial of Ad26.COV2.S vaccine versus placebo. The genes are TRBV6-2 or TRBV6-3 and TRBJ2-7, with D possibly matching TRBD2 (5 bases). This receptor was identified in a person between 18 and 60 years old who received the Ad26.COV2.S COVID-19 vaccine or a placebo. The CDR3 region is CASSRGLIYEQYF. In DNA, the CDR3 is TGTGCCAGCAGCCGGGGTTTGATCTACGAGCAGTACTTC.